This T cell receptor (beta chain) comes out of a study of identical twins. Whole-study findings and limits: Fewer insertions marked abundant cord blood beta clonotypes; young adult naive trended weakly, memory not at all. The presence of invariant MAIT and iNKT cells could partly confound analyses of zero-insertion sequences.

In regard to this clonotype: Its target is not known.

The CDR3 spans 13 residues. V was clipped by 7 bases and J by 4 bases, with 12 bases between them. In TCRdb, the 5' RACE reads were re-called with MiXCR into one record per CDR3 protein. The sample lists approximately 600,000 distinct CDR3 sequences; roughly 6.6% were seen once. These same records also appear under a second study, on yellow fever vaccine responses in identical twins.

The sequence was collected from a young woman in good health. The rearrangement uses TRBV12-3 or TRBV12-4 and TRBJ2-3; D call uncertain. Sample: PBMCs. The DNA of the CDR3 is TGTGCCAGCACTGAAACGATGGCAGATACGCAGTATTTT. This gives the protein CASTETMADTQYF.